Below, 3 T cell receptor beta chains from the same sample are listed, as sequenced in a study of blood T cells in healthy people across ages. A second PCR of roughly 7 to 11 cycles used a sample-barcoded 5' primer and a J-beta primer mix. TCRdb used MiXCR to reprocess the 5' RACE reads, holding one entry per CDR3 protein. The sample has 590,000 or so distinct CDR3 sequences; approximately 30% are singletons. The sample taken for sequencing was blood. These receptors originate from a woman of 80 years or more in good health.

CDR3 nucleotide sequence: TGTGCCAGTAGTAACCTAAGGACAGGGGGCAAGAATTCACCCCTCCACTTT. It specifies CASSNLRTGGKNSPLHF. This chain connects TRBV19 to TRBJ1-6, with TRBD1 matching 11 bases. The CDR3 has 17 amino acids. Germline V gene lookup returns CDR1 LNHDA and CDR2 SQIVND (reference sequence). Trimming cost V 4 bases and J 7 bases; bases outside gene matches: 9.

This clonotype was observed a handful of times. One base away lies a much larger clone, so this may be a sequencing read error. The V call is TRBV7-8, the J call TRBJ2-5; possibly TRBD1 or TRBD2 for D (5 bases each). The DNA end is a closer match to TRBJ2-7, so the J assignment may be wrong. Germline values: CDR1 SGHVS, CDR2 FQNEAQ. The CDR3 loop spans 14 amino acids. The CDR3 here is CASSLGRQRYEQYF. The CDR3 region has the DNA TGTGCCAGCAGCTTAGGACGACAGCGGTACGAGCAGTACTTC.

The CDR3 nucleotides are TGTGCCAGCAGTCTCGGCGGGCCGGCCGGTAATTCACCCCTCCACTTT. Protein: CASSLGGPAGNSPLHF. This chain uses TRBV7-6 with TRBJ1-6; unclear D gene. V gave up 6 bases and J gave up 6 bases, with 18 bases separating them. Germline V gene sequence: CDR1 SGHVS, CDR2 FNYEAQ. The CDR3 runs to 16 residues.